This entry describes one T cell receptor (beta chain). Its antigen remains unidentified. The entry originates in a study of CD8 T cells in Susac syndrome. Random hexamers were used to reverse transcribe about 0.45 to 1 ug of RNA. The method of amplification for TCR beta CDR3 was immunoSEQ multiplex PCR, covering 54 Vbeta and 13 Jbeta. MiXCR was run by TCRdb on the immunoSEQ multiplex PCR reads, yielding one entry per CDR3 protein. The table includes 100,000 to 150,000 distinct CDR3 sequences, 85% to 95% detected once. TEMRA cells were FACS-enriched, unlike CD8+ and CD4+ T cells, which were negatively isolated. Trimming took 11 bases from V and 6 from J, leaving 10 bases between them. Germline lookup yields CDR1 SEHNR and CDR2 FQNEAQ (reference sequence). CDR3 length equals 11 residues. Points from the study as a whole: As acknowledged by the study, its TCR sequencing and HLA analysis included a relatively small number of individuals.

The TCR originated in a human donor with multiple sclerosis. J is TRBJ2-2 and V is TRBV7-9; TRBD2 is a possible D gene (5 bases). The sequenced sample was CD8+ T cells from PBMCs. CDR3 in DNA: TGTGCCTCTTCAGCGGCCGGGGAGCTGTTTTTT. Translated, it gives CASSAAGELFF. Variable domain in full (rest from reference TRBV7-9 and TRBJ2-2): DTGVSQNPRHKITKRGQNVTFRCDPISEHNRLYWYRQTLGQGPEFLTYFQNEAQLEKSRLLSDRFSAERPKGSFSTLEIQRTEQGDSAMYLCASSAAGELFFGEGSRLTVL.